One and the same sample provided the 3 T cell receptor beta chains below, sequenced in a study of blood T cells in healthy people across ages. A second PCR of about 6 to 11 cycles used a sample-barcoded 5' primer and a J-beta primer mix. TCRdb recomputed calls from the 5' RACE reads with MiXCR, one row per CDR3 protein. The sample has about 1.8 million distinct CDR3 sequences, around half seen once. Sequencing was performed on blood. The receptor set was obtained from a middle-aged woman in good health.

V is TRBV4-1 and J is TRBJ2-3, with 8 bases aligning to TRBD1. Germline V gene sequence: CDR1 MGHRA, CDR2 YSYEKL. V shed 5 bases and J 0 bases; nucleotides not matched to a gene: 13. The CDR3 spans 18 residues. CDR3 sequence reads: CASSVPGQVTVSTDTQYF. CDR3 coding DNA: TGCGCCAGCAGCGTACCGGGACAGGTGACCGTTAGCACAGATACGCAGTATTTT.

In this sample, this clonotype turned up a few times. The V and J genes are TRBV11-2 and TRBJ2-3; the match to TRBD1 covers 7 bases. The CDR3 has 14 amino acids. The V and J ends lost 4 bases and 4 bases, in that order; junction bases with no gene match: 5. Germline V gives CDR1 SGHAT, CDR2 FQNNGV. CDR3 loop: CASSSKGQADTQYF. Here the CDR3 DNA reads TGTGCCAGCAGCTCGAAAGGACAGGCAGATACGCAGTATTTT.

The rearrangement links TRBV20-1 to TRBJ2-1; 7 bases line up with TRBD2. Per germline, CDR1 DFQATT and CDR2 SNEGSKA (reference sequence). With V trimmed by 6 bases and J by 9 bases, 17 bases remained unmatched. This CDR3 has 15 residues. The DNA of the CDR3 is TGCAGTGCCACGAAGGGACTACCTCATATAGGTGAGCAGTTCTTC. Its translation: CSATKGLPHIGEQFF.